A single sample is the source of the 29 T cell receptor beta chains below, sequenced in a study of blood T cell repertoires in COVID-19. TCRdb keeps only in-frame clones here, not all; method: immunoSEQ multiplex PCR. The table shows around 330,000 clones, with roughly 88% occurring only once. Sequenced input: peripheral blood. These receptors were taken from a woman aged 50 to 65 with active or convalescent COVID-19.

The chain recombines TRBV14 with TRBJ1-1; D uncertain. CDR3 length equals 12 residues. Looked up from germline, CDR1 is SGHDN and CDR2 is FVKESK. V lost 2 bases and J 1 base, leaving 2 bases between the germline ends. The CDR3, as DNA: TGTGCCAGCAGCCAACAGAACACTGAAGCTTTCTTT. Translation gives CASSQQNTEAFF.

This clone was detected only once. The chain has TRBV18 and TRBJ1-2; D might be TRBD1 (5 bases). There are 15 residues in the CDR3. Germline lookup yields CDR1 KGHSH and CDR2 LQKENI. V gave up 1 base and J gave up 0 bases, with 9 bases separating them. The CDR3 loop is CASSPLTGANYGYTF. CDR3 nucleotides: TGTGCCAGCTCACCACTCACAGGAGCTAACTATGGCTACACCTTC.

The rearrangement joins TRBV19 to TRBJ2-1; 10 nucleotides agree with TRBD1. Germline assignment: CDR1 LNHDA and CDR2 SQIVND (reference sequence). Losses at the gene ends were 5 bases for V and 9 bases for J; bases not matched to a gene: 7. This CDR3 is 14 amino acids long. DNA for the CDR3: TGTGCCAGTAGTGGAGGACAGGGGGTTGGTGAGCAGTTCTTC. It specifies CASSGGQGVGEQFF.

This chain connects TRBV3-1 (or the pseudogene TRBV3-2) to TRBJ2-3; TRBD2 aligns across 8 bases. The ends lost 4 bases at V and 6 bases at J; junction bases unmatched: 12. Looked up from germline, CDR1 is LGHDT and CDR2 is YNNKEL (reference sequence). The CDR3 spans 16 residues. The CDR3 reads CASSLRSAGVRDTQYF. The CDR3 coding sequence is TGTGCCAGCAGCCTTCGGTCAGCGGGAGTACGGGATACGCAGTATTTT.

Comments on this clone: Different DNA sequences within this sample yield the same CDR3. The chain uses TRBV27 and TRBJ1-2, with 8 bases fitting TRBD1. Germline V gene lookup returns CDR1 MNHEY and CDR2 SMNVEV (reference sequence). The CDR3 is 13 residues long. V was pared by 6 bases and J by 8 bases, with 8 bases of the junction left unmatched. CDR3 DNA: TGTGCCAGCAGCCTCAGGGGGCGCGACGGCTACACCTTC. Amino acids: CASSLRGRDGYTF.

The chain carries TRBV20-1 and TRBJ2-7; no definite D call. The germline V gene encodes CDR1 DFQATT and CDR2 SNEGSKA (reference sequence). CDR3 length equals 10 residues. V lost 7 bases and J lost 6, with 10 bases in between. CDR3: CSVGEAEQYF. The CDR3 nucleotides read TGCAGTGTAGGAGAGGCCGAGCAGTACTTC.

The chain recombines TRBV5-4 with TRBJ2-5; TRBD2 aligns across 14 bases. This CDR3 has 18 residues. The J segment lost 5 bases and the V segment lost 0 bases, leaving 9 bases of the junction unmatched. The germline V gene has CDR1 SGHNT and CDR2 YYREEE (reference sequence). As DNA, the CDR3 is TGTGCCAGCAGCTTGGGTGGGACTAGCGGGGGTAGGAGGGAGACCCAGTACTTC. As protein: CASSLGGTSGGRRETQYF.

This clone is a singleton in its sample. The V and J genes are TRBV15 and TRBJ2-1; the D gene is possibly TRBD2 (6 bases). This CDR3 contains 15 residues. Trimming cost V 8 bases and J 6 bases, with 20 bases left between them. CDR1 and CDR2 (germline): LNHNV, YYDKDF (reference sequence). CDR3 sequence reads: CATLNGGKLGNEQFF. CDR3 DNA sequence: TGTGCCACCCTCAACGGGGGAAAACTAGGCAATGAGCAGTTCTTC.

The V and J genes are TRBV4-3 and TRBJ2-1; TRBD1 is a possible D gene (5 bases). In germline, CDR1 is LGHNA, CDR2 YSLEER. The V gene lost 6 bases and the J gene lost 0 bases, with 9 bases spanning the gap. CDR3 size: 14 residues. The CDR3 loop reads CASSWGGSYNEQFF. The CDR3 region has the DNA TGCGCCAGCAGTTGGGGCGGCTCCTACAATGAGCAGTTCTTC.

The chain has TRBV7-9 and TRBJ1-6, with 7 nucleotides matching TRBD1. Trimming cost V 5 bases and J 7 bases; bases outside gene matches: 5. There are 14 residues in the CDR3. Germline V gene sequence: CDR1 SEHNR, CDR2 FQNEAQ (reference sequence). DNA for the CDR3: TGTGCCAGCAGCCTGGACAGGACCAATTCACCCCTCCACTTT. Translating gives CASSLDRTNSPLHF.

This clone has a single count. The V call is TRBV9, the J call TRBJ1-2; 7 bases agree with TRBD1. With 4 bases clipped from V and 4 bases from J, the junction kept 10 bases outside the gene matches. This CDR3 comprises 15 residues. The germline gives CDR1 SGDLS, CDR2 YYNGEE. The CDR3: CASSSGDRPSYGYTF. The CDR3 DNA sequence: TGTGCCAGCAGCTCGGGGGACAGACCCTCCTATGGCTACACCTTC.

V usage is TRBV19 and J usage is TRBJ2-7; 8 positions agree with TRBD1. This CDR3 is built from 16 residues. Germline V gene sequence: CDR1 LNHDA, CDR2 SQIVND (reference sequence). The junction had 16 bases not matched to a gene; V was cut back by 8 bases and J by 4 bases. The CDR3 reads CASSLAGGDWRYEQYF. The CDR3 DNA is TGTGCCAGTTCTTTAGCAGGGGGCGACTGGAGGTACGAGCAGTACTTC.

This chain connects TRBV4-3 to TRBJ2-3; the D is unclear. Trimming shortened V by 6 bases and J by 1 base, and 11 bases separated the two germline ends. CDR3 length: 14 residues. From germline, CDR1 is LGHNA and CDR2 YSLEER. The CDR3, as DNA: TGCGCCAGCAGTCGGAACAGACGCACAGATACGCAGTATTTT. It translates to CASSRNRRTDTQYF.

The CDR3 DNA follows: TGTGCCAGCAGCTTAGGCCCCCCTGGGGCCAACGTCCTGACTTTC. Translated, it gives CASSLGPPGANVLTF. The rearrangement links TRBV7-3 to TRBJ2-6; the D is unclear. CDR3 length: 15 residues. From germline, CDR1 is SGHTA and CDR2 FQGTGA. Trimming shortened V by 2 bases and J by 2 bases, and 7 bases separated the two germline ends.

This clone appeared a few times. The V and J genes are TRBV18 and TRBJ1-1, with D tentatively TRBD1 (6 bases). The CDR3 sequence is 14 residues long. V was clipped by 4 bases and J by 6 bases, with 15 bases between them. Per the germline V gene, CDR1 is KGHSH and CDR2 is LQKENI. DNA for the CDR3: TGTGCCAGCTCACTTAGCGGGACATTCCCTGAAGCTTTCTTT. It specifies CASSLSGTFPEAFF.

In DNA, the CDR3 is TGCAGTGCTAGTGCCAACTACAGGGGGATGAACACTGAAGCTTTCTTT. Its protein product is CSASANYRGMNTEAFF. The V and J genes are TRBV20-1 and TRBJ1-1; 8 bases are shared with TRBD1. The CDR3 is 16 residues long. Germline V gene lookup returns CDR1 DFQATT and CDR2 SNEGSKA (reference sequence). V lost 3 bases, J lost 0 bases, and 9 bases stayed unmatched.

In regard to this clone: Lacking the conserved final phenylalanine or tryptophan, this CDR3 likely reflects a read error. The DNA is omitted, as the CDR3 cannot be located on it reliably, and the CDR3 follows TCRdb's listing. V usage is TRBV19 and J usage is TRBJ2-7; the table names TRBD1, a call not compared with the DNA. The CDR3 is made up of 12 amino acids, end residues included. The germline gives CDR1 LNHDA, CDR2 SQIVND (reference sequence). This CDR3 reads CASNLSRDRGED.

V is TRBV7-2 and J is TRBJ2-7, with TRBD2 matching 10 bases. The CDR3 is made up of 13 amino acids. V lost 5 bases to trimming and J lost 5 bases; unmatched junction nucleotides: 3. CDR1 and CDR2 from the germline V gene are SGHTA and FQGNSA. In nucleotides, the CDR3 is TGTGCCAGCAGCGTGGGACTAGCGAACGAGCAGTACTTC. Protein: CASSVGLANEQYF.

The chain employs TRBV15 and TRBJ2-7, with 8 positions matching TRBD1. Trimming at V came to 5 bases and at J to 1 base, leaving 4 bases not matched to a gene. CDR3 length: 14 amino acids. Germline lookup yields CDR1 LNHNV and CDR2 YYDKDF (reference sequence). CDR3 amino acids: CATSPGQGSYEQYF. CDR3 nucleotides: TGTGCCACCAGCCCCGGACAGGGATCCTACGAGCAGTACTTC.

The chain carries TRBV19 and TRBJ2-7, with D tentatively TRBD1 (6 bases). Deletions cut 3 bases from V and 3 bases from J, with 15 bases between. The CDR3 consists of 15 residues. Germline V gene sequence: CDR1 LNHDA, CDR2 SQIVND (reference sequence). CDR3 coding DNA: TGTGCCAGTAGTATGGGACACCAACGGGTCTACGAGCAGTACTTC. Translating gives CASSMGHQRVYEQYF.

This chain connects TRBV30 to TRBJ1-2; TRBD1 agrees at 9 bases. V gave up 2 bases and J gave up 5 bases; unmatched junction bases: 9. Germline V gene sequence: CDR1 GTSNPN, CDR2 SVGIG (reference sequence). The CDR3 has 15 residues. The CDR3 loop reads CAWSPRTGAWYGYTF. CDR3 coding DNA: TGTGCCTGGAGTCCCCGGACAGGGGCCTGGTATGGCTACACCTTC. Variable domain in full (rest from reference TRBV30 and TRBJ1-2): SQTIHQWPATLVQPVGSPLSLECTVEGTSNPNLYWYRQAAGRGLQLLFYSVGIGQISSEVPQNLSASRPQDRQFILSSKKLLLSDSGFYLCAWSPRTGAWYGYTFGSGTRLTVV.

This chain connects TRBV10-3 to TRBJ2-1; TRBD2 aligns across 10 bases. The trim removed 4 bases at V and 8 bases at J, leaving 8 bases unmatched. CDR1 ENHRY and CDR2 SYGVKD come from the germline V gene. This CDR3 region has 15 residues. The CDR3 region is CAISGLAGAGDEQFF. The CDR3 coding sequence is TGTGCCATCAGTGGGCTAGCGGGAGCCGGCGATGAGCAGTTCTTC.

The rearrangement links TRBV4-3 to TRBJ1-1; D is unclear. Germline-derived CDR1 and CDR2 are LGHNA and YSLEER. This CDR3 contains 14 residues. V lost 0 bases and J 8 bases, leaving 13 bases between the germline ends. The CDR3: CASSQDVRYYEAFF. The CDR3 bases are TGCGCCAGCAGCCAAGATGTACGGTATTACGAAGCTTTCTTT.

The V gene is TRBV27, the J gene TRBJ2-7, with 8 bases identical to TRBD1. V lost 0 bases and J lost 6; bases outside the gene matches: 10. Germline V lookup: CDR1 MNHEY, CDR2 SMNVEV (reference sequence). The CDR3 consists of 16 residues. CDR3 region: CASSLSPTGETGEQYF. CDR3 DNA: TGTGCCAGCAGTTTATCTCCGACAGGGGAGACGGGCGAGCAGTACTTC.

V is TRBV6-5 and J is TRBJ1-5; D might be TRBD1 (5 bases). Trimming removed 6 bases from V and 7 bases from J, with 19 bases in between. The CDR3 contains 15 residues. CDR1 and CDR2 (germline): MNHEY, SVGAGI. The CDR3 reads CASRTVMGGGQPQHF. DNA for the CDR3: TGTGCCAGCAGGACGGTCATGGGGGGTGGGCAGCCCCAGCATTTT.

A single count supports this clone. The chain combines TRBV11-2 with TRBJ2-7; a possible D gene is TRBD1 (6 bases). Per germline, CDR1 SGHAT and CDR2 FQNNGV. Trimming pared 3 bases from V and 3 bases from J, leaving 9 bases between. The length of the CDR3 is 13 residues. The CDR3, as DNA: TGTGCCAGCAGCTTGACAGGATACTACGAGCAGTACTTC. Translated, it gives CASSLTGYYEQYF.

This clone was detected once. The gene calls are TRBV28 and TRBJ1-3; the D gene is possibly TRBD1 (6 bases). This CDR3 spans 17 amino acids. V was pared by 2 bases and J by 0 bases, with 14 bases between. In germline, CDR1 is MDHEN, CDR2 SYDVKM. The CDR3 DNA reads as TGTGCCAGCAGTTTAAGTGGACAGCCCCTCTCTGGAAACACCATATATTTT. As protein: CASSLSGQPLSGNTIYF.

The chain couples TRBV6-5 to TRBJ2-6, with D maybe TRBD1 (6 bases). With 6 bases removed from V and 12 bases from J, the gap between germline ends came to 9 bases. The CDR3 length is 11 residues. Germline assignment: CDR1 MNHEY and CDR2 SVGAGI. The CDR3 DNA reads TGTGCCAGCAGAGGACAGAGCGTCCTGACTTTC. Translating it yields CASRGQSVLTF.

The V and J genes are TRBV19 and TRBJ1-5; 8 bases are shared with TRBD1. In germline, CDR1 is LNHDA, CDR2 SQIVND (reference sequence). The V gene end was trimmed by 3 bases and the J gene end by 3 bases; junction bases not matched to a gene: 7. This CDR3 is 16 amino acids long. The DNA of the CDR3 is TGTGCCAGTAGTATTGCAGGGGGCTTCCCCAATCAGCCCCAGCATTTT. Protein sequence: CASSIAGGFPNQPQHF.